The present TCR beta chain was sequenced within a study of shared clonotypes between healthy human individuals. General study points: Four donors had 4% to 5% of their naive CD4 clonotypes in common. Tissue TCR repertoires likely differ from these blood-only repertoires.

The assay was immunoSEQ multiplex PCR, and TCRdb's table has in-frame clones only and misses some. The table lists some 2,000,000 clones, 95% of them singletons. Only one count was recorded for this clone. As yet, its antigen is unknown. Sequences were obtained from naive CD4+ T cells sorted from blood. Subset indicated: CD45RA+ positively selected. This clonotype was obtained from a man younger than 35 in good health.

CDR3 in amino acids: CASSSIDYAGELFF. The CDR3 DNA reads TGTGCCAGCAGCTCGATTGACTACGCCGGGGAGCTGTTTTTT. The chain couples TRBV11-3 to TRBJ2-2; TRBD2 is a possible D gene (5 bases). The germline V and J ends were trimmed by 4 bases and 6 bases, with 12 bases remaining between them. The germline CDR1 and CDR2 sequences are SGHNT and YENEEA. This CDR3 spans 14 amino acids.